This TCR beta chain derives from a study of radiation and T cells in renal cell carcinoma. Sequencing used immunoSEQ multiplex PCR; TCRdb keeps in-frame clones, though not all of them. This table holds 150,000 to 200,000 clones, roughly 90% found once. The germline V gene has CDR1 MNHNY and CDR2 SVGAGI (reference sequence). The CDR3 runs 14 residues. V trimming: 2 bases; J trimming: 9 bases; junction bases outside the gene matches: 7. General observations from the study: No pretreatment tumor biopsies were available for baseline clonotypes.

As for this clone: Its antigen is unknown.

The time point denotes: blood 4 weeks post-SBRT, at nephrectomy. Treatment of the sample: 15 Gy SBRT to primary tumor, nephrectomy 4 weeks later. Sequencing used blood, obtained from a patient whose treatment included radiotherapy and nephrectomy. The sequence derives from a woman in her fifties or sixties with renal cell carcinoma. J is TRBJ2-4 and V is TRBV6-6; 7 nucleotides align to TRBD2. CDR3: CASSYDRRETIQYF. CDR3 bases: TGTGCCAGCAGTTACGACCGGCGGGAGACCATTCAGTACTTC.